Listed below are T cell receptor beta chains from one sample, sequenced in a study of tumor and adjacent non-tumor tissue in lung cancer. TCRdb ran MiXCR on the multiplex PCR reads and lists one entry per CDR3 protein. The sample holds more than 90,000 distinct CDR3 sequences, about 72% seen once. Sample: lung tumor tissue. These receptors all stem from a man aged 55 to 70 with non-small cell lung cancer. Each CDR3 is given with its conserved first and last residue. A D gene is named only where the DNA matches it firmly. Expanded clones get a size class; other rows say once, few or many, or leave the size out.

>TRBJ2-4|TRBV7-3|.|many
TGTGCCAGCAGCTTAATCCCCAGGGACATTCAGTACTTC
CASSLIPRDIQYF
>TRBJ2-3|TRBV6-1|.|once
TGTGCCAGCAGTGAAATTTGGGACTCCCCTGCAGATACGCAGTGTTTT
CASSEIWDSPADTQCF
>TRBJ2-5|TRBV24-1|TRBD1|.
TGTGCCACCAGTGACAGGACAGGGAGTGAGACCCAGTACTTC
CATSDRTGSETQYF
>TRBJ1-2|TRBV29-1|.|.
TGCAGCGTTGAGGCGGGGGGCTTGTTGATGGACTATGGCTACAACTTC
CSVEAGGLLMDYGYNF
>TRBJ2-1|TRBV12-3/TRBV12-4|TRBD2|.
TGTGCCAGCAGTCCAGTACAACTAGCGGGAGGTGGGCAGTTCTTC
CASSPVQLAGGGQFF
>TRBJ2-1|TRBV28|TRBD2|many
TGTGCCACTACTGAATTTGTGGGGGGACGGGGGGTCTACAATGAGCAGTTCTTC
CATTEFVGGRGVYNEQFF
>TRBJ2-5|TRBV6-5|.|.
TGTGCAAGCAGTTACTCACAAGTGGGGGGGCCCCAAGAGACCCAGTACTTC
CASSYSQVGGPQETQYF
>TRBJ1-6|TRBV12-3/TRBV12-4|.|.
TGTGCCAGCAGATCAGCATGGGATTCGCCTCTCCACTTT
CASRSAWDSPLHF
>TRBJ2-2|TRBV11-1|.|.
TGTGCCAGCAGCTTTGGACTGACCGGGAAGCTGTTTTTT
CASSFGLTGKLFF
>TRBJ2-2|TRBV7-9|.|many
TGCGCCAGCAGCTTGGGGCAGGGGAACACCGGGGAGCTGTTTTTT
CASSLGQGNTGELFF
>TRBJ1-5|TRBV6-2/TRBV6-3|.|many
TGTGCCAGCAGTTACGGTCGTAGGAATGAATATAGCAATCAGCCCCAGCATTTT
CASSYGRRNEYSNQPQHF
>TRBJ2-5|TRBV5-1|TRBD1|.
TGCGCCAACAGTTTGCAGGGACAGGAGGAGACCCAGTACTTC
CANSLQGQEETQYF
>TRBJ2-7|TRBV7-8|TRBD1|many
TGTGCCAGCAGCCCACAACCGGGACAGGGAGCCTACGAGCAGTACTTC
CASSPQPGQGAYEQYF
>TRBJ2-2|TRBV12-3/TRBV12-4|TRBD2|.
TGTGCCAATGGTGAGACTAGCGGGAGACCCACCAGGGAGCTGTTTTTT
CANGETSGRPTRELFF
>TRBJ2-4|TRBV4-1|TRBD1|.
TGCGCCAACAGCCAGGGGACAGGGGGCCAAAACATTCAGTATTTC
CANSQGTGGQNIQYF
>TRBJ2-1|TRBV11-2|TRBD2|.
TGTGCCAGCAGCCTTAGCGGGACTTTATACAATGAGCAGTTCTTC
CASSLSGTLYNEQFF
>TRBJ2-1|TRBV11-3|.|once
TGTACCGGTAGCCCCGCCCGGAGAAGCTCCTACAATGAGCAGTTCTTC
CTGSPARRSSYNEQFF
>TRBJ1-2|TRBV28|.|many
TGTGCCAGCAGTACCGACTCCAGGGTGTATGGCTACACCTTC
CASSTDSRVYGYTF
>TRBJ2-1|TRBV5-1|.|few
TGCGCCAGCACCTCCCTACAGGACCCTGGAGGGCAGTTCTTC
CASTSLQDPGGQFF
>TRBJ2-5|TRBV5-6|.|once
TGTGCCAGCATCTTGGCTGGAGGTTTCGGGCAAGAGACCCAGTACTTC
CASILAGGFGQETQYF
>TRBJ2-5|TRBV5-1|.|.
TGCCCATGCAGCTCATCAGGGGGCGGGGGTCAAGAGACCCAGTACTTC
CPCSSSGGGGQETQYF
>TRBJ2-7|TRBV6-6|.|.
TGTGCCAGCAGTGCCCCTGTAGCAACCTTCGAGCAGTACTTC
CASSAPVATFEQYF
>TRBJ2-2|TRBV11-3|.|.
TGTGCCAGCAGCAAGAACAGGACTCTCACCGGGGAGCTATTTTTT
CASSKNRTLTGELFF
>TRBJ2-4|TRBV7-8|TRBD2|once
TGTGTCAGCAGTCTTGGCGGGGGTGGTGACATTCAGTACTTC
CVSSLGGGGDIQYF
>TRBJ1-5|TRBV6-2/TRBV6-3|TRBD1|once
TGTGCCAGCAGTTACTTCGGGAGGACAGGAAACCGTAAGCCCCAGCATTTT
CASSYFGRTGNRKPQHF
>TRBJ2-2|TRBV20-1|.|many
TGCAGTGCTAGACGTCACACCGGGGAGCTGTTTTTT
CSARRHTGELFF
>TRBJ2-3|TRBV6-6|.|.
TGTGCCAGCAGCTACGCAGGGGAAGATACACAGTATTTT
CASSYAGEDTQYF
>TRBJ2-1|TRBV4-3|TRBD1|.
TGCGCCAGCAGCCCGACCGAGACAGGGAATGAGCAGTTCTTC
CASSPTETGNEQFF
>TRBJ2-3|TRBV6-2/TRBV6-3|TRBD2|.
TGTGTCAGCAGGTTAGCGGGAGGGTCAGATACGCACTATTTT
CVSRLAGGSDTHYF
>TRBJ2-3|TRBV5-8|TRBD1|.
TGTGCCAGTAGCTTGGGTCAGGGGGCAGATACGCGGTATTTT
CASSLGQGADTRYF
>TRBJ2-1|TRBV20-1|TRBD1|.
TGCAGTGCGGAACCGGGACAGGGAAGCTACAATGAGCAGTTCTTC
CSAEPGQGSYNEQFF
>TRBJ2-1|TRBV6-1|TRBD2|many
TGTGCCACCAGAGCGGGGGTTAGCTCCTACAATGAGCAGTTCTTC
CATRAGVSSYNEQFF
>TRBJ1-1|TRBV20-1|TRBD1|.
TGCAGTGTCAGACAGGGAATCATAGAAGCTTTCTTT
CSVRQGIIEAFF
>TRBJ2-1|TRBV11-2|.|few
TGTGCCAGCAGCTTAGTACAGTACAATGAGCAGTTCTTC
CASSLVQYNEQFF
>TRBJ1-1|TRBV6-2/TRBV6-3|.|.
TGTACCAGCAGATACGGCCAGGGGACTGAAGCTTTCTTT
CTSRYGQGTEAFF
>TRBJ2-3|TRBV6-6|.|once
TGTGCCAGCAGTTACTGGGGGGACAGTTTCTACACAGATACGCAGTATTTC
CASSYWGDSFYTDTQYF
>TRBJ2-7|TRBV12-3/TRBV12-4|.|.
TGTGCCAGCAGTTTACGTTGGGAGCAGTACTTC
CASSLRWEQYF
>TRBJ2-7|TRBV11-2|TRBD1|few
TGTGCCAGCAGCCAAGGACAGGGCTACGAGCGGTACTTC
CASSQGQGYERYF
>TRBJ2-5|TRBV11-2|.|.
TGTGCCAGCAGCGTAGGAGGGTCGGTCCAAGAGAGCCATTACTTC
CASSVGGSVQESHYF
>TRBJ1-1|TRBV5-1|.|.
TGCGCCAGCAGGTTGGATTCGGCATCTTCCTTGACTGAGGCTTTCTTT
CASRLDSASSLTEAFF
>TRBJ2-3|TRBV6-5|.|.
TGTGTCAGCAGTAAAGAACATGGGGATACGCAGTATTTT
CVSSKEHGDTQYF
>TRBJ2-7|TRBV29-1|.|.
TGCAGCGTTGAAGACTACCCCTACGAGCAGTACTTC
CSVEDYPYEQYF
>TRBJ1-5|TRBV5-6|TRBD1|.
TGTGCCAGCAGCCTGGGCACGGGGACAGGGGGCTTTGGCATTCAGCCCCAGCATTTT
CASSLGTGTGGFGIQPQHF
>TRBJ2-2|TRBV11-1|TRBD1|once
TGTGCCAGCAGCAACAGGGGAGAGAACATCGGGAAGCTGTTTTTT
CASSNRGENIGKLFF
>TRBJ2-3|TRBV6-1|.|.
TGTGACAGCGGCCCTTACCCGTCGAGCACAGATACGCAGTATTTT
CDSGPYPSSTDTQYF
>TRBJ1-1|TRBV11-3|TRBD1|.
TGTGCCAGCAGTTTAGTAGGGGGCCATGATGCTTTCTTT
CASSLVGGHDAFF
>TRBJ2-2|TRBV29-1|.|.
TGCAGCGTTGTAAGGGGGGGCCGTAGCACCGGGGAGCTGTTTTTT
CSVVRGGRSTGELFF
>TRBJ2-2|TRBV4-3|.|.
TGTGCCAGCAGACAAGGGTGGGGAACCGGGGAGCTGTTTTTT
CASRQGWGTGELFF
>TRBJ1-2|TRBV4-2|.|.
TGTGCCAGCAGCCAAGATATGCGTGACTATGGCTACACCTTC
CASSQDMRDYGYTF
>TRBJ1-1|TRBV7-9|.|.
TGTGTCAGCAGCCCGCCCGGAGTTGGGAACATTGAAGCTTTCTTT
CVSSPPGVGNIEAFF
>TRBJ2-7|TRBV7-9|.|.
TGTGCCAGCAGCTCACAGGGCCACAAGCAGTACTTC
CASSSQGHKQYF
>TRBJ2-3|TRBV29-1|.|many
TGCAGCGTGATTACTAGTTTCAGCACAGATACGCAGTATTTT
CSVITSFSTDTQYF
>TRBJ1-6|TRBV6-2/TRBV6-3|.|many
TGTGCCAGCAGTTACTCGAGTTCACCCCTCCACTTT
CASSYSSSPLHF
>TRBJ2-7|TRBV6-5|.|.
TGTGCCAACAGCCAAAGCGGAGGGCATCTTCCCGAGCAGTACTTC
CANSQSGGHLPEQYF
>TRBJ2-7|TRBV12-3/TRBV12-4|.|.
TGTGCCGGCAGTCGACCAACGGGGGTGACCTACGAGCAGTACTTC
CAGSRPTGVTYEQYF